The present entry profiles one TCR beta chain with its context. The sample belongs to a study of cytomegalovirus exposure and HLA in healthy donors. Use of 60 Vbeta and 13 Jbeta primers characterized the PCR. Some clones are missing from TCRdb's copy, which holds only in-frame ones; the method was immunoSEQ multiplex PCR. The sample yields about 110,000 clones, roughly 63% seen once. CDR1 and CDR2 from the germline V gene are SNHLY and FYNNEI. The V gene lost 2 bases and the J gene lost 3 bases, with 11 bases spanning the gap. The CDR3 consists of 14 residues. The clonotype originates from a woman aged 70-85 years in good health and CMV-seropositive. The rearrangement joins TRBV2 to TRBJ2-7; no clear D. Sequenced sample: PBMCs. CDR3 bases: TGTGCCAGCAGTGAATGGGCTAATTTCTACGAGCAGTACTTC. It specifies CASSEWANFYEQYF.